The 2 T cell receptor beta chains presented below share a single source sample, sequenced in a study of T cells in Graves' hyperthyroidism and ophthalmopathy. It was RNA transcripts that yielded the amplified TCR beta CDR3 regions. First-round RT-PCR with HTBI primers amplified the TCR CDR3 region. TCRdb passed the multiplex PCR reads through MiXCR, listing each CDR3 protein once. Of 540,000 or so distinct CDR3 sequences listed, 46% are singletons. The sequenced sample was peripheral blood or thyroid tissue (not recorded which). The receptors derive from an adult woman with Graves' disease, either hyperthyroidism or ophthalmopathy (not recorded which).

The V gene is TRBV7-2, the J gene TRBJ1-2; D is perhaps TRBD1 (5 bases). Germline lookup yields CDR1 SGHTA and CDR2 FQGNSA. Trimming left V 5 bases short and J 6 bases short, with 10 bases between. There are 12 residues in the CDR3. CDR3 protein: CASSLVGHGYTF. CDR3 nucleotides: TGTGCCAGCAGCCTAGTGGGGCATGGCTACACCTTC.

The CDR3 coding sequence is TGTGCCAGCAGCGTAGGGGCTAGCGGGATGGAGACCCAGTACTTC. The encoded protein is CASSVGASGMETQYF. The chain is built from TRBV9 and TRBJ2-5; 9 nucleotides line up with TRBD2. Germline CDR1 is SGDLS and CDR2 is YYNGEE. The length of the CDR3 is 15 residues. J lost 5 bases, V lost 0 bases, and 5 bases had no gene match.